The entry below gives a single T cell receptor (beta chain) sequence along with its context. This entry is derived from a study of T cells in Graves' hyperthyroidism and ophthalmopathy. Study information: Peripheral blood was secured at the point of initial diagnosis, before any treatment.

Orbital computed tomography, thyroid ultrasound, serum thyroxine and TRAb, and clinical symptoms together informed the diagnoses. Authors of the study amplified TCR beta CDR3 regions from RNA transcripts. A first-round RT-PCR of the TCR CDR3 used the HTBI primer set. TCRdb fed the multiplex PCR reads into MiXCR, producing one record per CDR3 protein. Of roughly 400,000 distinct CDR3 sequences listed, roughly 13% are singletons. The germline V gene encodes CDR1 SGHAT and CDR2 FQNNGV. V dropped 5 bases and J dropped 1; count of bases not matched to a gene: 5. The CDR3 contains 14 residues. The sample taken for sequencing was blood. The chain employs TRBV11-2 and TRBJ2-7, with 7 bases fitting TRBD1. The clonotype comes from a man in his forties or fifties with Graves' ophthalmopathy. The chain's CDR3 is CASSIPGQSYEQYF. The CDR3 DNA reads as TGTGCCAGCAGCATCCCGGGACAGTCCTACGAGCAGTACTTC.